This TCR beta chain was recorded in a study of blood T cell repertoires in COVID-19. Study-level background: Acute-phase and convalescent COVID-19 samples originated in the United States, Italy and Spain. PBMCs, B-cell-depleted T cells, or T cells were the source of the cDNA or gDNA that made up the material.

Germline V gene lookup returns CDR1 SQVTM and CDR2 ANQGSEA. CDR3 length: 16 residues. Germline trimming cut 5 bases from V and 4 bases from J; bases unmatched to any gene: 16. Method: immunoSEQ multiplex PCR; TCRdb's copy keeps in-frame clones and lacks some. The data contain 140,000 or so clones, around three quarters of them singletons. This rearrangement joins TRBV29-1 to TRBJ1-1, with TRBD1 matching over 7 bases. The material sequenced was peripheral blood. This TCR was recovered from a man aged 50 or older with acute or convalescent COVID-19. The CDR3 sequence is CSVPSYRQGTVTEAFF. Written as DNA, the CDR3 is TGCAGCGTTCCATCATACCGACAGGGCACGGTCACTGAAGCTTTCTTT.